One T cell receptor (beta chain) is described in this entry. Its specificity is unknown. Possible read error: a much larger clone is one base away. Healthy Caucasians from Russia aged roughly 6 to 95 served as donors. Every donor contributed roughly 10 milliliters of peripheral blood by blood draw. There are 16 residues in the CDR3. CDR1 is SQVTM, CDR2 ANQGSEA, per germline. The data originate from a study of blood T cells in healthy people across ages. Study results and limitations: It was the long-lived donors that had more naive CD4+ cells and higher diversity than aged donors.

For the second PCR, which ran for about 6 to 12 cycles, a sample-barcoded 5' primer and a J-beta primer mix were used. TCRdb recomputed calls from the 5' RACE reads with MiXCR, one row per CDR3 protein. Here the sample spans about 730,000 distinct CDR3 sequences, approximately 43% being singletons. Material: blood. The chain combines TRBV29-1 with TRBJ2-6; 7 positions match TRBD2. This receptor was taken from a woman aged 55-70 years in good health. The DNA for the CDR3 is TGCAGCGTTGAAGAGGGCGGGAGCTCTGGGGCCACCGTCCTGACTTTC. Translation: CSVEEGGSSGATVLTF.